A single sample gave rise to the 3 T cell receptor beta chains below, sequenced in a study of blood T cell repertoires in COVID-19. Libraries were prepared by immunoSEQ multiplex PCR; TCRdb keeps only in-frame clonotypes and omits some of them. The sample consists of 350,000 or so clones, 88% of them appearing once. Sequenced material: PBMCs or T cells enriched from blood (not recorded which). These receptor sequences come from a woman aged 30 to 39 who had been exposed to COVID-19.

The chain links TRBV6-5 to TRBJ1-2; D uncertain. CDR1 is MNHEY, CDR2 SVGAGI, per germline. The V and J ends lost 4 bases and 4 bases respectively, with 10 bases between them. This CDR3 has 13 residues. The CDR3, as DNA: TGTGCCAGCAGTTTGGGAGTGGGCTATGGCTACACCTTC. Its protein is CASSLGVGYGYTF.

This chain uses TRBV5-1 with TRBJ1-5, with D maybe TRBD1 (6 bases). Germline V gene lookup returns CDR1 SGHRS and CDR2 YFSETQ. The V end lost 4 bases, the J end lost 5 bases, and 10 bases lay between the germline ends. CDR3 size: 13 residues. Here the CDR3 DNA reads TGCGCCAGCAGCCCGGACAGATATCAGCCCCAGCATTTT. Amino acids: CASSPDRYQPQHF.

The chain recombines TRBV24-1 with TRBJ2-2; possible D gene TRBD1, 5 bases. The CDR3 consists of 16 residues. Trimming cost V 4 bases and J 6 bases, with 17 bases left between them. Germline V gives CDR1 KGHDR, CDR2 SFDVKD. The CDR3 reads CATSDPGSGFPGELFF. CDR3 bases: TGTGCCACCAGTGACCCAGGGTCCGGGTTTCCCGGGGAGCTGTTTTTT.